This TCR beta chain was recovered during a study of blood T cell repertoires in COVID-19. Participant-reported clinical history was the basis for cohort assignment. Using immunoSEQ multiplex PCR, the repertoire was profiled, and TCRdb retains in-frame clones only, with some absent. The sample holds hundreds of thousands of clones, 90% seen once. CDR1 and CDR2 from the germline V gene are ENHRY and SYGVKD. Trimming shortened V by 3 bases and J by 8 bases, and 17 bases separated the two germline ends. The CDR3 totals 15 residues. Sequenced: PBMCs or T cells enriched from blood (not recorded which). This clonotype was sampled from a woman under 30 with acute COVID-19. J is TRBJ2-1 and V is TRBV10-3; D remains ambiguous. The CDR3 spells CAISENPFDGYEQFF. The CDR3 bases are TGTGCCATCAGTGAAAATCCCTTCGACGGGTATGAGCAGTTCTTC.